A single sample is the source of the 5 T cell receptor beta chains below, sequenced in a study of T cells in Graves' hyperthyroidism and ophthalmopathy. Using RNA transcripts as the source, TCR beta CDR3 regions were amplified. The HTBI primer set was used in a first-round RT-PCR of the TCR CDR3. TCRdb analysed the multiplex PCR reads with MiXCR anew, one entry per CDR3 protein. The sample has 550,000 to 800,000 distinct CDR3 sequences, roughly a sixth seen once. Input material: blood. These TCRs come from a man aged 50 or older with Graves' hyperthyroidism.

This clonotype showed up just a few times. V gene TRBV7-9 combines with J gene TRBJ2-2; D unresolved. CDR1 SEHNR and CDR2 FQNEAQ come from the germline V gene (reference sequence). The CDR3 is 14 amino acids. Trimming pared 0 bases from V and 4 bases from J, leaving 6 bases between. The CDR3 reads CASSLAPSTGELFF. The CDR3 bases are TGTGCCAGCAGCTTAGCGCCCTCCACCGGGGAGCTGTTTTTT.

This clonotype appeared many times. This rearrangement joins TRBV18 to TRBJ2-3; 8 nucleotides match TRBD1. Trimming at V came to 6 bases and at J to 1 base, leaving 12 bases not matched to a gene. Germline CDR1 and CDR2: KGHSH and LQKENI. The length of the CDR3 is 17 residues. The CDR3 here is CASSGTGPYRGTDTQYF. For the CDR3, the DNA is TGTGCCAGCTCCGGGACAGGTCCTTACCGGGGCACAGATACGCAGTATTTT.

The chain links TRBV27 to TRBJ2-1; 13 bases fit TRBD2. With 3 bases clipped from V and 9 bases from J, the junction kept 8 bases outside the gene matches. This CDR3 is built from 16 residues. From germline, CDR1 is MNHEY and CDR2 SMNVEV (reference sequence). CDR3 sequence: CASSFVGLAGEPEQFF. CDR3 sequence (DNA): TGTGCCAGCAGTTTTGTTGGACTAGCGGGAGAACCTGAGCAGTTCTTC.

The chain joins TRBV4-1 to TRBJ2-2, with TRBD2 matching over 11 bases. This CDR3 has 17 residues. Germline V gene sequence: CDR1 MGHRA, CDR2 YSYEKL. With V trimmed by 1 base and J by 4 bases, 5 bases remained unmatched. The CDR3 loop is CASSQVAGGSATGELFF. The CDR3 DNA is TGCGCCAGCAGCCAAGTAGCGGGAGGGTCGGCCACCGGGGAGCTGTTTTTT.

The V gene is TRBV15, the J gene TRBJ1-5; 8 nucleotides match TRBD1. In germline, CDR1 is LNHNV, CDR2 YYDKDF (reference sequence). This CDR3 is 15 amino acids long. The trim removed 4 bases at V and 4 bases at J, leaving 6 bases unmatched. CDR3 loop: CATSILTGANQPQHF. The CDR3 DNA is TGTGCCACCAGCATTCTGACAGGGGCGAATCAGCCCCAGCATTTT.